The clone carrying this TCR beta chain has more than one count but fewer than ten. What it binds is unknown. Via MiXCR, TCRdb re-called the 5' RACE reads, giving one row per CDR3 protein. Here the sample spans approximately 150,000 distinct CDR3 sequences, over 6% being singletons. The data were obtained in a study of T-cell memory formation after mild COVID-19. Per the germline V gene, CDR1 is LNHNV and CDR2 is YYDKDF (reference sequence). The CDR3 has 15 amino acids. V lost 0 bases to trimming and J lost 6 bases, with 13 bases between them. Findings and caveats of the study: Clones contracting day 15 to 85 were balanced CD4/CD8; later expanders leaned CD4+. Unconfirmed was the SARS-CoV-2 specificity of second-wave clones that peaked on day 37. Chiefly within CM and EM were the contracting CD4+ clones; CD8+ ones were within EMRA.

Sequencing used PBMCs or a T cell subset sorted from them (not recorded which). This rearrangement joins TRBV15 to TRBJ2-3; D perhaps matches TRBD1 (6 bases). This receptor was taken from an adult woman who had mild COVID-19 (a few samples of this study predate the infection). Cell type and time point are not known. The CDR3 DNA sequence: TGTGCCACCAGCAGAGAGGGTGGACAGTCGGATACGCAGTATTTT. Its protein product is CATSREGGQSDTQYF.